Reported below is one TCR beta chain. The antigen is unknown. Roughly 0.45 to 1 ug RNA was reverse transcribed with random hexamers. Amplification of TCR beta CDR3 was carried out by immunoSEQ multiplex PCR, which covered 54 Vbeta and 13 Jbeta segments. MiXCR was run by TCRdb on the immunoSEQ multiplex PCR reads, yielding one entry per CDR3 protein. This table has some 160,000 distinct CDR3 sequences, approximately 94% appearing once. The sample comes from a study of CD8 T cells in Susac syndrome. The overall study: Each patient with Susac syndrome, at the time of blood draw, was therapy-naive, on corticosteroids, or on intravenous immunoglobulin alone.

Germline-derived CDR1 and CDR2 are DFQATT and SNEGSKA (reference sequence). The CDR3 is 15 amino acids. The V end was cut by 1 base, the J end by 4 bases, with 16 bases between. The authors carried out high-throughput sequencing of TCR beta. They applied it to CD8+ and CD4+ T cells obtained from blood. Whole-study findings and limits: Individuals included in the TCR sequencing and HLA analysis were acknowledged by the study to be relatively few in number.

The rearrangement uses TRBV20-1 and TRBJ2-5; perhaps TRBD1 as D (6 bases). Sequencing was done on a sample of CD4+ T cells from PBMCs. The sequence derives from a human donor with Susac syndrome. CDR3 nucleotides: TGCAGTGCTAGAGTAGAGACAGGCCGCCGAGAGACCCAGTACTTC. Translation: CSARVETGRRETQYF.